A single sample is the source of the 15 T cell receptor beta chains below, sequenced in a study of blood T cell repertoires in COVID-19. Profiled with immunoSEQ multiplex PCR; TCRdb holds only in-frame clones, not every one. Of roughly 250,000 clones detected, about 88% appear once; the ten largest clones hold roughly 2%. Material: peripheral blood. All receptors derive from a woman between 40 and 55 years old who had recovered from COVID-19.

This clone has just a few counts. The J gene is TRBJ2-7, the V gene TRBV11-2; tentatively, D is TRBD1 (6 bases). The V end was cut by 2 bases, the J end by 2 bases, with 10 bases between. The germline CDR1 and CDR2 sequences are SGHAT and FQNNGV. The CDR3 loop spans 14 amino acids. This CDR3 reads CASSLIQGTYEQYF. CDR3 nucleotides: TGTGCCAGCAGCTTAATACAGGGTACCTACGAGCAGTACTTC.

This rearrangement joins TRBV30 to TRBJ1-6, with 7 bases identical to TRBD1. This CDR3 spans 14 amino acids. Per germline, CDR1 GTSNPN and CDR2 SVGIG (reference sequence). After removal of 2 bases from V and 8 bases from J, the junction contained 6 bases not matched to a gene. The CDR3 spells CAWSTGAWDSPLHF. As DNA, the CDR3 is TGTGCCTGGAGTACAGGGGCCTGGGATTCACCCCTCCACTTT. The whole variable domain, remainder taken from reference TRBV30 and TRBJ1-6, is SQTIHQWPATLVQPVGSPLSLECTVEGTSNPNLYWYRQAAGRGLQLLFYSVGIGQISSEVPQNLSASRPQDRQFILSSKKLLLSDSGFYLCAWSTGAWDSPLHFGNGTRLTVT.

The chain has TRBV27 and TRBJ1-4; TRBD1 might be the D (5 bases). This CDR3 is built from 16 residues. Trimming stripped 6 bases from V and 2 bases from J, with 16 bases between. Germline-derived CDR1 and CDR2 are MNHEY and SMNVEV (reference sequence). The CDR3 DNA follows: TGTGCCAGCAGCCGAGAACCGGGACTTACTAATGAAAAACTGTTTTTT. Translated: CASSREPGLTNEKLFF.

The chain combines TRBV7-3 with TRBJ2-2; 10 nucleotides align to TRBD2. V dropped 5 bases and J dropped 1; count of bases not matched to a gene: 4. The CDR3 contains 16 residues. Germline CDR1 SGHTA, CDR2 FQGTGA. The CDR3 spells CASSPLAGVNTGELFF. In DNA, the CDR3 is TGTGCCAGCAGCCCTCTAGCGGGGGTGAACACCGGGGAGCTGTTTTTT.

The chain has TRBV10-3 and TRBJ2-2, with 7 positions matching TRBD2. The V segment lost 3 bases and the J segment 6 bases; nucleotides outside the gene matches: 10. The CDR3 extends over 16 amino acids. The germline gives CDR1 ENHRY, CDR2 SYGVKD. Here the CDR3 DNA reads TGTGCCATCAGTGACCCCTCTGGGAGGGTGGCCGGGGAGCTGTTTTTT. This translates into CAISDPSGRVAGELFF.

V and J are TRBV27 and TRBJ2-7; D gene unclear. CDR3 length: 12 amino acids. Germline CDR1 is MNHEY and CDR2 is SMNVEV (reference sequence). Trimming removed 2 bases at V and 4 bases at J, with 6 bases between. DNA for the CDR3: TGTGCCAGCAGTTTAGGCGGATACGAGCAGTACTTC. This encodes CASSLGGYEQYF.

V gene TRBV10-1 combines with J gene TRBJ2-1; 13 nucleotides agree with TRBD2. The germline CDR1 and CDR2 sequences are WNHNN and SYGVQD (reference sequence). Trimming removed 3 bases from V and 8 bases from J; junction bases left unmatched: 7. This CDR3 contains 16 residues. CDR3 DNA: TGCGCCAGCAGTGACCAACTAGCGGGGGGGCGGGATGAGCAGTTCTTC. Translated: CASSDQLAGGRDEQFF.

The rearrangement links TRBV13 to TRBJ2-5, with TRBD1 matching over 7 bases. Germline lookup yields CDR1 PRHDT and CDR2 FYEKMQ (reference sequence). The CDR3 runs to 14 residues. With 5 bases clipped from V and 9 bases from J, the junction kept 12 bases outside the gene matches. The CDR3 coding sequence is TGTGCCAGCAGCGCATCGACAGGGCCCGGGGCCCAGTACTTC. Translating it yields CASSASTGPGAQYF. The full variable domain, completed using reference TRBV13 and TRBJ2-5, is AAGVIQSPRHLIKEKRETATLKCYPIPRHDTVYWYQQGPGQDPQFLISFYEKMQSDKGSIPDRFSAQQFSDYHSELNMSSLELGDSALYFCASSASTGPGAQYFGPGTRLLVL.

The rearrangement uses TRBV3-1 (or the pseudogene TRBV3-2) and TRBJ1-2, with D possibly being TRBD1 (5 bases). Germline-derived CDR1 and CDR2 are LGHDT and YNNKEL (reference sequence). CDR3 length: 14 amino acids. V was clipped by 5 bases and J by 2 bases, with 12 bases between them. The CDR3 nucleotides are TGTGCCAGCAGCGCCCGGGGGTCCAACTATGGCTACACCTTC. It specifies CASSARGSNYGYTF.

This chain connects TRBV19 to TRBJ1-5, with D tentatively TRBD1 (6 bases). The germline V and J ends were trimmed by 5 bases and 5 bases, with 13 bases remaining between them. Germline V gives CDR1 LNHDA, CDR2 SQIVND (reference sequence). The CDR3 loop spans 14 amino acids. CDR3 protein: CASSGGGRDQPQHF. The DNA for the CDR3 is TGTGCCAGTAGTGGGGGGGGCAGGGATCAGCCCCAGCATTTT.

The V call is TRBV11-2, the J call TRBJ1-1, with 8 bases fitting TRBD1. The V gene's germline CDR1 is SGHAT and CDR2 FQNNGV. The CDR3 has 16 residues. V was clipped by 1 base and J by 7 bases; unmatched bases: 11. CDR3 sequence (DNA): TGTGCCAGCAGCTTAGTATCCGGGACAGGCTATTTTGAAGCTTTCTTT. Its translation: CASSLVSGTGYFEAFF.

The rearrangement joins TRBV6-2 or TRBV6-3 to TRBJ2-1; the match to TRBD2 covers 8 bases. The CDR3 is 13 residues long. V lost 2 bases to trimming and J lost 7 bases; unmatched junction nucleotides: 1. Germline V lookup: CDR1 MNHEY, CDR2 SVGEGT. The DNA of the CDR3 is TGTGCCAGCAGTTACCGGGGGGGGAATGAGCAGTTCTTC. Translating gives CASSYRGGNEQFF.

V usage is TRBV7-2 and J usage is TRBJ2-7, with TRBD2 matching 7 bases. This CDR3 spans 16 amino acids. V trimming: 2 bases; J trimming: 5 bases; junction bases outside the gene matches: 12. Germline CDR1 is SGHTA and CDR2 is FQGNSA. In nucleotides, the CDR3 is TGTGCCAGCAGCTTATTGGGACCAGCGGGGCTCGACGAGCAGTACTTC. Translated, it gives CASSLLGPAGLDEQYF.

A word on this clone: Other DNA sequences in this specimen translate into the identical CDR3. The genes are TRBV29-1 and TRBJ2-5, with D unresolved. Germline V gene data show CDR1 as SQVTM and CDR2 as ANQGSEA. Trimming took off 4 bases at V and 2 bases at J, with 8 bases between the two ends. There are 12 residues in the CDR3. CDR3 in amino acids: CSVGLVQETQYF. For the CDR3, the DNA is TGCAGCGTTGGGCTAGTGCAAGAGACCCAGTACTTC.

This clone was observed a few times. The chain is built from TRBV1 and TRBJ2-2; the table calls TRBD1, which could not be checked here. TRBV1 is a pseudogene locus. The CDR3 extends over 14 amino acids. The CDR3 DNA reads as TGCACCAGCAGCCTCCTGCTAGGGGCCCGGGAGCTGTTTTTT. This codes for CTSSLLLGARELFF.